One and the same sample provided the 29 T cell receptor beta chains below, sequenced in a study of Ad26.COV2.S vaccination and SARS-CoV-2 variants. Using immunoSEQ multiplex PCR, the repertoire was profiled, and TCRdb retains in-frame clones only, with some absent. The table has 200,000 to 250,000 clones, more than 75% seen once. Treatment reported: 19 received Ad26.COV2.S at low or high dose, single or two shots; about 5 received placebo; per-sample allocation not given. Sampling was performed 63 days after the first vaccine or placebo injection. Here the sequenced sample was peripheral blood, taken in a trial of Ad26.COV2.S vaccine versus placebo. The receptors come from a person aged 18 to 65 who received the Ad26.COV2.S COVID-19 vaccine or a placebo.

The chain is built from TRBV28 and TRBJ2-2, with D perhaps assigned TRBD1 or TRBD2 (5 bases each). Germline values: CDR1 MDHEN, CDR2 SYDVKM. V was trimmed by 6 bases and J by 4 bases, leaving 12 bases between them. The CDR3 has 14 amino acids. CDR3 amino acids: CASSEGMVTGELFF. The CDR3 DNA follows: TGTGCCAGCAGCGAGGGGATGGTCACCGGGGAGCTGTTTTTT.

V usage is TRBV5-1 and J usage is TRBJ2-7; weak D call: TRBD2 (5 bases). CDR3 length equals 13 residues. The ends were cut back, 4 bases at V and 4 bases at J, with 12 bases in the middle. Germline values: CDR1 SGHRS, CDR2 YFSETQ. The chain's CDR3 is CASSTGYLYEQYF. In nucleotides, the CDR3 is TGCGCCAGCAGCACGGGGTACCTATACGAGCAGTACTTC.

The table lists this clone with a few counts. The rearrangement uses TRBV19 and TRBJ1-4, with D unclear. CDR3 size: 11 residues. The germline V gene encodes CDR1 LNHDA and CDR2 SQIVND (reference sequence). Deletions cut 6 bases from V and 8 bases from J, with 7 bases between. The chain's CDR3 is CASREKEKLFF. In nucleotides, the CDR3 is TGTGCCAGTAGGGAGAAGGAAAAACTGTTTTTT.

This sequence joins TRBV6-5 and TRBJ2-5; D uncertain. The V and J ends lost 6 bases and 0 bases respectively, with 8 bases between them. The germline gives CDR1 MNHEY, CDR2 SVGAGI. There are 13 residues in the CDR3. The CDR3 spells CASRKRHQETQYF. In nucleotides, the CDR3 is TGTGCCAGCAGGAAACGCCACCAAGAGACCCAGTACTTC.

This clone was seen more than once but under ten times. This chain links TRBV18 with TRBJ1-5; a weak D match, TRBD1 (5 bases). The CDR3 totals 14 residues. V shed 6 bases and J shed 3 bases, with 12 bases lying between them. The germline CDR1 and CDR2 sequences are KGHSH and LQKENI. CDR3 protein: CASSPQGANQPQHF. CDR3 DNA: TGTGCCAGCTCCCCGCAGGGTGCCAATCAGCCCCAGCATTTT. The full variable domain, rest sourced from reference TRBV18 and TRBJ1-5, is NAGVMQNPRHLVRRRGQEARLRCSPMKGHSHVYWYRQLPEEGLKFMVYLQKENIIDESGMPKERFSAEFPKEGPSILRIQQVVRGDSAAYFCASSPQGANQPQHFGDGTRLSIL.

The CDR3, as DNA: TGTGCCAGCAGCTTGGTTGCGACAGGGGTGGTAGCGGGAGGGCACGAGCAGTACTTC. This encodes CASSLVATGVVAGGHEQYF. The chain carries TRBV5-5 and TRBJ2-7, with 11 bases identical to TRBD2. J lost 5 bases, V lost 0 bases, and 16 bases had no gene match. CDR1 is SGHKS, CDR2 YYEKEE, per germline (reference sequence). This CDR3 is 19 amino acids long.

The chain has TRBV9 and TRBJ2-1; 10 bases are shared with TRBD2. Germline V CDR1 and CDR2: SGDLS, YYNGEE. The CDR3 runs to 15 residues. J was trimmed by 9 bases and V by 0 bases; bases with no gene match: 6. The CDR3: CASSVALAGAGEQFF. CDR3 DNA sequence: TGTGCCAGCAGCGTAGCTCTAGCGGGGGCAGGTGAGCAGTTCTTC.

The chain uses TRBV4-3 and TRBJ2-4; 8 bases are a match to TRBD1. This CDR3 is built from 16 residues. V shed 0 bases and J 9 bases; nucleotides not matched to a gene: 10. Germline values: CDR1 LGHNA, CDR2 YSLEER. CDR3 nucleotide sequence: TGCGCCAGCAGCCAAGAACTATCACAGGGGGTAACCATTCAGTACTTC. Residues: CASSQELSQGVTIQYF.

V gene TRBV7-2 combines with J gene TRBJ1-6; D not certain. There are 14 residues in the CDR3. The V gene lost 3 bases and the J gene lost 5 bases, with 8 bases spanning the gap. Germline CDR1 reads SGHTA; CDR2 reads FQGNSA. In DNA, the CDR3 is TGTGCCAGCAGCTTCAGTACCGATAATTCACCCCTCCACTTT. It translates to CASSFSTDNSPLHF.

This clone was seen a single time. V and J are TRBV27 and TRBJ2-1; D perhaps matches TRBD2 (5 bases). The CDR3 spans 13 residues. Per germline, CDR1 MNHEY and CDR2 SMNVEV (reference sequence). The germline V and J ends were trimmed by 8 bases and 6 bases, with 14 bases remaining between them. The CDR3 region has the DNA TGTGCCAGCCATAGGACTGTGAGCAATGAGCAGTTCTTC. Translated, it gives CASHRTVSNEQFF.

The chain carries TRBV21-1 and TRBJ1-5. TRBV21-1 is assigned pseudogene status. This CDR3 has 14 amino acids. CDR3 amino acids: CASSKVESNQPQHF. The CDR3 region has the DNA TGTGCCAGCAGCAAAGTGGAGAGCAATCAGCCCCAGCATTTT.

The J gene is TRBJ2-3, the V gene TRBV4-1; 9 nucleotides align to TRBD2. Germline V gene data show CDR1 as MGHRA and CDR2 as YSYEKL. J lost 1 base, V lost 0 bases, and 2 bases had no gene match. This CDR3 has 16 residues. DNA for the CDR3: TGCGCCAGCAGCCAAGATGAGCGGGGGGGCACAGATACGCAGTATTTT. Its translation is CASSQDERGGTDTQYF.

The chain has TRBV6-1 and TRBJ2-3; TRBD2 matches at 8 bases. The CDR3 is 16 amino acids. The V and J ends lost 3 bases and 1 base, in that order; junction bases with no gene match: 6. CDR1 is MNHNS, CDR2 SASEGT, per germline. DNA of the CDR3: TGTGCCAGCAGTGAGGTGGGGCGGGGGGGCACAGATACGCAGTATTTT. It is translated as CASSEVGRGGTDTQYF.

CDR3 DNA sequence: TGTGCCAGCAGTTTACAGACAACCGGGGGGACTGAAGCTTTCTTT. Its protein is CASSLQTTGGTEAFF. V gene TRBV27 combines with J gene TRBJ1-1; D perhaps matches TRBD1 (5 bases). Germline V gene data show CDR1 as MNHEY and CDR2 as SMNVEV (reference sequence). V was trimmed by 2 bases and J by 5 bases, leaving 15 bases between them. There are 15 residues in the CDR3.

The chain combines TRBV7-9 with TRBJ2-2, with 7 bases fitting TRBD1. Unmatched junction bases numbered 8, after V lost 6 bases and J lost 4 bases. The length of the CDR3 is 15 residues. The germline V gene encodes CDR1 SEHNR and CDR2 FQNEAQ (reference sequence). This chain's CDR3 is CASRPDRVPTGELFF. CDR3 coding DNA: TGTGCCAGCAGACCCGACAGGGTGCCCACCGGGGAGCTGTTTTTT.

V and J are TRBV10-3 and TRBJ1-6; D is uncertain. Germline CDR1 is ENHRY and CDR2 is SYGVKD. Deletions cut 0 bases from V and 3 bases from J, with 6 bases between. The CDR3 extends over 15 amino acids. CDR3 sequence: CAISESTGYNSPLHF. CDR3 bases: TGTGCCATCAGTGAGTCGACCGGCTATAATTCACCCCTCCACTTT.

The chain recombines TRBV5-1 with TRBJ2-2; maybe TRBD2 (6 bases). V was shortened by 4 bases and J by 1 base, with 11 bases between the two germline ends. Germline CDR1 is SGHRS and CDR2 is YFSETQ. The CDR3 totals 15 residues. The CDR3 sequence is CASSAGLMNTGELFF. The CDR3 bases are TGCGCCAGCAGCGCGGGACTTATGAACACCGGGGAGCTGTTTTTT. Based on the CDR3 plus reference TRBV5-1 and TRBJ2-2, the full variable domain is KAGVTQTPRYLIKTRGQQVTLSCSPISGHRSVSWYQQTPGQGLQFLFEYFSETQRNKGNFPGRFSGRQFSNSRSEMNVSTLELGDSALYLCASSAGLMNTGELFFGEGSRLTVL.

CDR3 sequence reads: CASSLNGGQNYGYTF. The CDR3 coding sequence is TGCGCCAGCAGCTTAAACGGAGGACAGAACTATGGCTACACCTTC. This chain links TRBV5-1 with TRBJ1-2, with D perhaps TRBD1 (6 bases). There are 15 residues in the CDR3. The germline V gene encodes CDR1 SGHRS and CDR2 YFSETQ. Trimming pared 2 bases from V and 2 bases from J, leaving 13 bases between. Full variable domain (missing parts from reference TRBV5-1 and TRBJ1-2): KAGVTQTPRYLIKTRGQQVTLSCSPISGHRSVSWYQQTPGQGLQFLFEYFSETQRNKGNFPGRFSGRQFSNSRSEMNVSTLELGDSALYLCASSLNGGQNYGYTFGSGTRLTVV.

The CDR3 is CASRRAGANVLTF. The CDR3 DNA reads TGTGCCAGCAGAAGGGCCGGGGCCAACGTCCTGACTTTC. The J gene is TRBJ2-6, the V gene TRBV27, with D unresolved. Trimming took off 6 bases at V and 4 bases at J, with 7 bases between the two ends. The CDR3 runs to 13 residues. Germline assignment: CDR1 MNHEY and CDR2 SMNVEV (reference sequence).

The V call is TRBV5-6, the J call TRBJ2-5; tentative D call: TRBD2 (6 bases). The V end lost 7 bases, the J end lost 3 bases, and 22 bases lay between the germline ends. The germline CDR1 and CDR2 sequences are SGHDT and YYEEEE. The CDR3 has 16 residues. The CDR3 coding sequence is TGTGCCAGCCTCACGGCGGGGCGGGACCACAAAGAGACCCAGTACTTC. This codes for CASLTAGRDHKETQYF.

CDR3 nucleotide sequence: TGTGCCAGCAGCTTGGGTCGGGGTTGGTCCTACGAGCAGTACTTC. This sequence encodes CASSLGRGWSYEQYF. The V gene is TRBV5-4, the J gene TRBJ2-7; possible D gene TRBD2, 5 bases. V lost 0 bases and J 1 base, leaving 11 bases between the germline ends. Germline lookup yields CDR1 SGHNT and CDR2 YYREEE (reference sequence). The CDR3 runs to 15 residues.

The rearrangement links TRBV6-5 to TRBJ1-1; D is unresolved. CDR3 length: 11 residues. Per the germline V gene, CDR1 is MNHEY and CDR2 is SVGAGI. V lost 4 bases and J 6 bases, leaving 6 bases between the germline ends. The CDR3 DNA follows: TGTGCCAGCAGTTCTTGGTCTGAAGCTTTCTTT. Translation gives CASSSWSEAFF.

This sequence joins TRBV14 and TRBJ1-4; 7 bases match TRBD1. The CDR3 has 14 residues. The V and J ends lost 3 bases and 8 bases, in that order; junction bases with no gene match: 6. The germline V gene has CDR1 SGHDN and CDR2 FVKESK. CDR3 nucleotide sequence: TGTGCCAGCAGCCATCAGGGGGGGAACGAAAAACTGTTTTTT. This translates into CASSHQGGNEKLFF.

CDR3 protein: CASSFTVSEQFF. As DNA, the CDR3 is TGTGCCAGCAGTTTTACAGTCAGTGAGCAGTTCTTC. The rearrangement links TRBV28 to TRBJ2-1; D not certain. This CDR3 is 12 amino acids long. V shed 3 bases and J shed 9 bases, with 9 bases lying between them. The germline V gene encodes CDR1 MDHEN and CDR2 SYDVKM. Looking up the rest from reference TRBV28 and TRBJ2-1 gives the full variable domain: DVKVTQSSRYLVKRTGEKVFLECVQDMDHENMFWYRQDPGLGLRLIYFSYDVKMKEKGDIPEGYSVSREKKERFSLILESASTNQTSMYLCASSFTVSEQFFGPGTRLTVL.

The rearrangement uses TRBV6-2 or TRBV6-3 and TRBJ2-3; 7 positions match TRBD2. This CDR3 comprises 16 residues. With V trimmed by 3 bases and J by 2 bases, 8 bases remained unmatched. Germline V CDR1 and CDR2: MNHEY, SVGEGT. The CDR3 nucleotides read TGTGCCAGCAGTTATCTCTCGCGGGGGTTCACAGATACGCAGTATTTT. This translates into CASSYLSRGFTDTQYF.

The V call is TRBV6-5, the J call TRBJ2-3, with 12 nucleotides matching TRBD2. J lost 2 bases, V lost 4 bases, and 1 base had no gene match. Looked up from germline, CDR1 is MNHEY and CDR2 is SVGAGI. The CDR3 covers 15 residues. CDR3 bases: TGTGCCAGCAGTTCTAGCGGGAGGGCCACAGATACGCAGTATTTT. This translates into CASSSSGRATDTQYF.

The V gene is TRBV3-1 (or the pseudogene TRBV3-2), the J gene TRBJ1-2; D may be TRBD1 (5 bases). The germline V and J ends were trimmed by 6 bases and 5 bases, with 10 bases remaining between them. This CDR3 is 12 amino acids long. Germline V gene sequence: CDR1 LGHDT, CDR2 YNNKEL (reference sequence). For the CDR3, the DNA is TGTGCCAGCAGAGGGACTGATTATGGCTACACCTTC. Its translation: CASRGTDYGYTF.

This clone appeared once. The chain couples TRBV7-3 to TRBJ2-3; D tentatively reads TRBD1 or TRBD2 (5 bases each). The CDR3 runs to 14 residues. The V gene lost 4 bases and the J gene lost 1 base, with 9 bases spanning the gap. Germline V gives CDR1 SGHTA, CDR2 FQGTGA. The CDR3 here is CASSSGPGTDTQYF. DNA for the CDR3: TGTGCCAGCAGCTCGGGACCAGGCACAGATACGCAGTATTTT.

V usage is TRBV5-1 and J usage is TRBJ1-3; D unresolved. Germline V gene lookup returns CDR1 SGHRS and CDR2 YFSETQ. V gave up 0 bases and J gave up 4 bases, with 8 bases separating them. The CDR3 loop spans 14 amino acids. CDR3 sequence reads: CASSLGVEGNTIYF. CDR3 bases: TGCGCCAGCAGCTTGGGCGTAGAGGGAAACACCATATATTTT. The variable domain in full, with the rest retrieved from reference TRBV5-1 and TRBJ1-3, is KAGVTQTPRYLIKTRGQQVTLSCSPISGHRSVSWYQQTPGQGLQFLFEYFSETQRNKGNFPGRFSGRQFSNSRSEMNVSTLELGDSALYLCASSLGVEGNTIYFGEGSWLTVV.